Shown below are 26 T cell receptor beta chains from a single sample sequenced in a study of T cells after somatic rescue of genetic block. Some clones are missing from TCRdb's copy, which holds only in-frame ones; the method was immunoSEQ multiplex PCR. Of approximately 100,000 clones listed, about nine tenths are singletons. The sequencing input was peripheral blood mononuclear cells (PBMCs). The receptors stem from a woman aged 18-30 years.

This clone was seen a few times. This CDR3 reads CASSQGANTEAFF. The CDR3 region has the DNA TGTGCCAGCAGCCAGGGGGCGAACACTGAAGCTTTCTTT. The genes are TRBV7-3 and TRBJ1-1; 8 bases line up with TRBD1. The CDR3 totals 13 residues. The germline CDR1 and CDR2 sequences are SGHTA and FQGTGA. Losses at the gene ends were 5 bases for V and 1 base for J; bases not matched to a gene: 0.

The chain uses TRBV5-1 and TRBJ1-2, with D tentatively TRBD1 (5 bases). This CDR3 spans 17 amino acids. CDR1 and CDR2 from the germline V gene are SGHRS and YFSETQ. V lost 4 bases and J lost 0, with 19 bases in between. CDR3 protein: CASSSRDRPSTNYGYTF. In DNA, the CDR3 is TGCGCCAGCAGCAGCCGAGACAGACCGTCAACTAACTATGGCTACACCTTC.

The V gene is TRBV12-1, the J gene TRBJ1-1; TRBD1, the table's D call, lacks a check against the DNA. TRBV12-1 is deemed a pseudogene. The CDR3 is made up of 14 amino acids. The CDR3 nucleotides read TGTGCCAGCAGCACGGGACAGGGTTCCACTGAAGCTTTCTTT. Translated, it gives CASSTGQGSTEAFF.

J is TRBJ1-1 and V is TRBV9; D unclear. Germline V gene lookup returns CDR1 SGDLS and CDR2 YYNGEE. Trimming pared 4 bases from V and 5 bases from J, leaving 6 bases between. This CDR3 has 11 amino acids. CDR3 loop: CASSRATEAFF. The CDR3 nucleotides are TGTGCCAGCAGCAGGGCGACTGAAGCTTTCTTT.

The chain carries TRBV30 and TRBJ2-5; 9 bases are shared with TRBD1. This CDR3 spans 15 amino acids. Germline CDR1 reads GTSNPN; CDR2 reads SVGIG (reference sequence). The V and J ends lost 5 bases and 1 base, in that order; junction bases with no gene match: 8. The CDR3 bases are TGTGCCTGGGTGGGAGTACAGGGGGCCCAAGAGACCCAGTACTTC. Its protein product is CAWVGVQGAQETQYF.

This chain connects TRBV6-1 to TRBJ2-7; 8 bases line up with TRBD1. The germline gives CDR1 MNHNS, CDR2 SASEGT. The V and J ends lost 3 bases and 2 bases, in that order; junction bases with no gene match: 6. This CDR3 comprises 15 residues. The CDR3 DNA sequence: TGTGCCAGCAGTGAGGGGGCGGGACAGGCCTACGAGCAGTACTTC. Protein: CASSEGAGQAYEQYF.

The gene calls are TRBV7-9 and TRBJ2-1; D is uncertain. This CDR3 contains 16 residues. V was shortened by 1 base and J by 4 bases, with 14 bases between the two germline ends. From germline, CDR1 is SEHNR and CDR2 FQNEAQ (reference sequence). The CDR3 DNA reads as TGTGCCAGCAGCTTAGATACGGTCGCGGTTTACAATGAGCAGTTCTTC. Translating it yields CASSLDTVAVYNEQFF.

The chain uses TRBV18 and TRBJ2-7; TRBD2 aligns across 8 bases. This CDR3 contains 14 residues. Looked up from germline, CDR1 is KGHSH and CDR2 is LQKENI. V dropped 3 bases and J dropped 1; count of bases not matched to a gene: 2. The CDR3, as DNA: TGTGCCAGCTCACCGGGACTAGTGTCCTACGAGCAGTACTTC. Encoded protein: CASSPGLVSYEQYF.

The rearrangement uses TRBV7-9 and TRBJ2-5; D may be TRBD2 (6 bases). Trimming stripped 3 bases from V and 5 bases from J, with 10 bases between. The CDR3 has 13 amino acids. From germline, CDR1 is SEHNR and CDR2 FQNEAQ (reference sequence). CDR3 sequence: CASSLGGIETQYF. In nucleotides, the CDR3 is TGTGCCAGCAGCTTGGGGGGAATTGAGACCCAGTACTTC. The full variable domain, in which reference TRBV7-9 and TRBJ2-5 provide the parts outside the CDR3, is DTGVSQNPRHKITKRGQNVTFRCDPISEHNRLYWYRQTLGQGPEFLTYFQNEAQLEKSRLLSDRFSAERPKGSFSTLEIQRTEQGDSAMYLCASSLGGIETQYFGPGTRLLVL.

The chain joins TRBV4-1 to TRBJ2-1; 11 bases map to TRBD2. CDR1 is MGHRA and CDR2 is YSYEKL in the germline V gene. The V gene end was trimmed by 0 bases and the J gene end by 4 bases; junction bases not matched to a gene: 5. The CDR3 length is 17 residues. The CDR3 is CASSQEGLAARYNEQFF. The CDR3 DNA is TGCGCCAGCAGCCAAGAGGGACTAGCGGCGAGATACAATGAGCAGTTCTTC.

J is TRBJ1-4 and V is TRBV5-1; D is unresolved. The CDR3 runs to 14 residues. The V and J ends lost 4 bases and 7 bases respectively, with 14 bases between them. Germline assignment: CDR1 SGHRS and CDR2 YFSETQ. DNA of the CDR3: TGCGCCAGCAGCCCGGGCCGCGGTAGTGAAAAACTGTTTTTT. It is translated as CASSPGRGSEKLFF.

This clone occurred once. The V call is TRBV20-1, the J call TRBJ1-2, with D uncertain. Per germline, CDR1 DFQATT and CDR2 SNEGSKA (reference sequence). The V and J ends lost 7 bases and 6 bases respectively, with 12 bases between them. CDR3 length: 11 residues. CDR3 protein: CSGVSHDGYTF. CDR3 coding DNA: TGCAGTGGCGTATCACACGATGGCTACACCTTC.

This chain joins TRBV19 and TRBJ1-2, with 11 bases lining up with TRBD1. The J segment lost 13 bases and the V segment lost 9 bases, leaving 13 bases of the junction unmatched. This CDR3 contains 13 residues. Germline CDR1 LNHDA, CDR2 SQIVND (reference sequence). The CDR3 sequence is CARPLRDRGEGTF. The CDR3 bases are TGTGCCAGACCTCTCCGGGACAGGGGGGAGGGCACCTTC.

V gene TRBV20-1 combines with J gene TRBJ2-1; D is ambiguous. V gave up 4 bases and J gave up 8 bases, with 9 bases separating them. From germline, CDR1 is DFQATT and CDR2 SNEGSKA (reference sequence). This CDR3 contains 11 residues. The CDR3 here is CSATRSDEQFF. The CDR3 DNA follows: TGCAGTGCTACCAGGAGTGATGAGCAGTTCTTC.

The chain recombines TRBV11-2 with TRBJ1-1; no clear D. The CDR3 is 12 amino acids. The V end lost 5 bases, the J end lost 8 bases, and 12 bases lay between the germline ends. CDR1 and CDR2 (germline): SGHAT, FQNNGV. This chain's CDR3 is CASSADSLEAFF. CDR3 nucleotides: TGTGCCAGCAGCGCAGACTCCCTGGAAGCTTTCTTT.

This CDR3 reads CASSGVLYPRPEETQYF. CDR3 nucleotides: TGTGCCAGCAGTGGCGTTCTATACCCACGACCGGAGGAGACCCAGTACTTC. The chain recombines TRBV6-4 with TRBJ2-5, with unresolved D. The CDR3 extends over 17 amino acids. Per the germline V gene, CDR1 is MRHNA and CDR2 is SNTAGT. Trimming pared 4 bases from V and 5 bases from J, leaving 23 bases between.

This sequence joins TRBV7-2 and TRBJ2-1; D perhaps matches TRBD2 (6 bases). The germline CDR1 and CDR2 sequences are SGHTA and FQGNSA. The germline V and J ends were trimmed by 5 bases and 4 bases, with 12 bases remaining between them. The CDR3 has 14 residues. Written as DNA, the CDR3 is TGTGCCAGCAGCCGACGGGACTCTTACAATGAGCAGTTCTTC. Translating it yields CASSRRDSYNEQFF.

The rearrangement joins TRBV5-1 to TRBJ2-3; TRBD1 might be the D (6 bases). Germline V CDR1 and CDR2: SGHRS, YFSETQ. The CDR3 totals 16 residues. Between the trimmed V and J ends, which lost 3 bases and 6 bases, there was a span of 20 bases. In DNA form, the CDR3 reads TGCGCCAGCAGCTGGGGACAATCCGGGGTGGTGGATACGCAGTATTTT. Protein product: CASSWGQSGVVDTQYF.

The chain couples TRBV11-2 to TRBJ2-4, with TRBD2 as a possible D gene (5 bases). Trimming took 6 bases from V and 5 from J, leaving 20 bases between them. Germline CDR1 reads SGHAT; CDR2 reads FQNNGV. The CDR3 runs 16 residues. This CDR3 is CASSSYPRVSQNIQYF. CDR3 coding DNA: TGTGCCAGCAGTTCTTACCCGAGGGTAAGCCAAAACATTCAGTACTTC.

The chain carries TRBV4-3 and TRBJ1-4; no firm D call. V shed 3 bases and J shed 5 bases, with 7 bases lying between them. Germline assignment: CDR1 LGHNA and CDR2 YSLEER. The CDR3 totals 13 residues. In nucleotides, the CDR3 is TGCGCCAGCAGCCATTATGGAAATGAAAAACTGTTTTTT. This codes for CASSHYGNEKLFF.

The chain is built from TRBV5-1 and TRBJ2-2; a possible D gene is TRBD2 (6 bases). The CDR3 consists of 14 residues. Trimming stripped 10 bases from V and 6 bases from J, with 19 bases between. CDR1 is SGHRS, CDR2 YFSETQ, per germline. This CDR3 reads CAPSGSCVPGELFF. CDR3 nucleotides: TGCGCCCCCTCCGGGAGTTGTGTGCCCGGGGAGCTGTTTTTT.

The chain has TRBV6-6 and TRBJ2-7, with TRBD2 matching over 9 bases. The CDR3 is made up of 15 amino acids. V lost 0 bases to trimming and J lost 4 bases; unmatched junction nucleotides: 4. The germline gives CDR1 MNHNY, CDR2 SVGAGI (reference sequence). The CDR3 sequence: CASSYSSSGTYEQYF. CDR3 nucleotides: TGTGCCAGCAGTTACTCGTCTAGCGGGACATACGAGCAGTACTTC.

CDR3 residues: CASSLGGSSYYNEQFF. The CDR3 bases are TGTGCCAGCAGCTTAGGGGGTTCGAGCTACTACAATGAGCAGTTCTTC. V is TRBV7-6 and J is TRBJ2-1; D is unresolved. V gave up 1 base and J gave up 3 bases, with 13 bases separating them. Germline CDR1 and CDR2: SGHVS and FNYEAQ. The CDR3 is 16 residues long.

This clone has a single count. This chain joins TRBV14 and TRBJ2-4; D gene uncertain. Germline V CDR1 and CDR2: SGHDN, FVKESK. This CDR3 has 14 residues. V lost 4 bases and J lost 5, with 12 bases in between. This CDR3 is CASSPYSTENIQYF. As DNA, the CDR3 is TGTGCCAGCAGCCCGTATAGCACAGAAAACATTCAGTACTTC. The whole variable domain, remainder taken from reference TRBV14 and TRBJ2-4, is EAGVTQFPSHSVIEKGQTVTLRCDPISGHDNLYWYRRVMGKEIKFLLHFVKESKQDESGMPNNRFLAERTGGTYSTLKVQPAELEDSGVYFCASSPYSTENIQYFGAGTRLSVL.

The CDR3 region is CSVEDGDNTEAFF. CDR3 coding DNA: TGCAGCGTTGAGGACGGTGACAACACTGAAGCTTTCTTT. This chain joins TRBV29-1 and TRBJ1-1, with D hard to call. CDR3 length: 13 amino acids. Germline CDR1 and CDR2: SQVTM and ANQGSEA. The ends were cut back, 3 bases at V and 2 bases at J, with 10 bases in the middle.

The CDR3 DNA is TGTGCTAGTGGTGTCCCCCGGGGGCAGGGGGAAAAACTGTTTTTT. Protein: CASGVPRGQGEKLFF. The chain couples TRBV12-5 to TRBJ1-4, with D possibly TRBD1 on 6 matching bases. CDR3 length: 15 amino acids. The germline V gene encodes CDR1 LGHNT and CDR2 FRNRAP. V was pared by 5 bases and J by 8 bases, with 18 bases between.